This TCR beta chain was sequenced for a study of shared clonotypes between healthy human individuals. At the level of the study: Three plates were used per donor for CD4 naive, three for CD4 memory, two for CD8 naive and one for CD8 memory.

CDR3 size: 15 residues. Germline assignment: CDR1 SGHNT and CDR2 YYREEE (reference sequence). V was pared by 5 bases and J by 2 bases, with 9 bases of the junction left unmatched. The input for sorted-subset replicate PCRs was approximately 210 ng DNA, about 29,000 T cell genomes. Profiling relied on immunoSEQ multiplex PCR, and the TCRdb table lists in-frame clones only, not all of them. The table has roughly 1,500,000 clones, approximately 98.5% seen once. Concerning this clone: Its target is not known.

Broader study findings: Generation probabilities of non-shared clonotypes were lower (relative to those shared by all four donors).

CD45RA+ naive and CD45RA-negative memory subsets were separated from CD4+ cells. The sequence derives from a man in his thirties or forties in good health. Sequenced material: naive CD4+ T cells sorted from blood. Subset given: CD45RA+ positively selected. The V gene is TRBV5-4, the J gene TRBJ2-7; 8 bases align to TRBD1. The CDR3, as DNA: TGTGCCAGCAGTTTTGGACAGGGAATCCCCTACGAGCAGTACTTC. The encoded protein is CASSFGQGIPYEQYF. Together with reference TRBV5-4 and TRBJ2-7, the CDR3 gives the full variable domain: ETGVTQSPTHLIKTRGQQVTLRCSSQSGHNTVSWYQQALGQGPQFIFQYYREEENGRGNFPPRFSGLQFPNYSSELNVNALELDDSALYLCASSFGQGIPYEQYFGPGTRLTVT.